Following are 32 T cell receptor beta chains from one sample sequenced in a study of shared clonotypes between healthy human individuals. Clones were sequenced by immunoSEQ multiplex PCR, and TCRdb holds only the in-frame ones, with some missing. The table shows roughly 500,000 clones, with 70% to 80% occurring only once. Sequencing input: PBMCs. Receptors were obtained from a woman in her thirties or forties in good health. Some clones in this sample may be carry-over from other donors' samples.

The CDR3 loop reads CASSLIQNYEQYF. CDR3 coding DNA: TGTGCCAGCAGTTTGATTCAAAACTACGAGCAGTACTTC. The J gene is TRBJ2-5, the V gene TRBV28; D remains unclear. Near its end, the DNA agrees better with TRBJ2-7, so the J call may be wrong. Germline lookup yields CDR1 MDHEN and CDR2 SYDVKM. The CDR3 loop spans 13 amino acids.

The count of this clone is one. The CDR3 protein is CASSPIQESYEQYF. CDR3 sequence (DNA): TGTGCCAGCTCACCAATACAGGAATCCTACGAGCAGTACTTC. The chain recombines TRBV18 with TRBJ2-7, with D possibly matching TRBD1 (5 bases). CDR3 length: 14 amino acids. From germline, CDR1 is KGHSH and CDR2 LQKENI. The V end was cut by 2 bases, the J end by 1 base, with 9 bases between.

The gene calls are TRBV19 and TRBJ2-2, with 7 bases lining up with TRBD1. The CDR3 has 13 amino acids. With V trimmed by 5 bases and J by 6 bases, 3 bases remained unmatched. Germline V gives CDR1 LNHDA, CDR2 SQIVND (reference sequence). The CDR3 DNA follows: TGTGCCAGTAGTTTCAGGGGGTCCGGGGAGCTGTTTTTT. It specifies CASSFRGSGELFF.

The CDR3 DNA follows: TGTGCCAGCAGCCCCTGGACAGGGGGCCCTTATGGCACTGAAGCTTTCTTT. Translation: CASSPWTGGPYGTEAFF. This chain links TRBV7-9 with TRBJ1-1; 11 bases map to TRBD1. The V segment lost 5 bases and the J segment 4 bases; nucleotides outside the gene matches: 12. The length of the CDR3 is 17 residues. Germline loops: CDR1 SEHNR, CDR2 FQNEAQ (reference sequence).

DNA for the CDR3: TGCGCCAGCAGTGGAAGTGGGGCTAGCGGCTCCTACGAGCAGTACTTC. It translates to CASSGSGASGSYEQYF. The chain links TRBV10-1 to TRBJ2-7; 7 bases are shared with TRBD2. V dropped 4 bases and J dropped 0; count of bases not matched to a gene: 9. CDR1 is WNHNN and CDR2 is SYGVQD in the germline V gene (reference sequence). The CDR3 is 16 residues long.

The J gene is TRBJ1-2, the V gene TRBV7-2; perhaps TRBD1 as D (5 bases). CDR3 size: 14 residues. V dropped 5 bases and J dropped 6 bases, with 16 bases sitting between them. Germline CDR1 is SGHTA and CDR2 is FQGNSA. CDR3 nucleotide sequence: TGTGCCAGCAGCCCATTAGGAGGGGAGGATGGCTACACCTTC. It is translated as CASSPLGGEDGYTF.

Concerning this clone: Just one base apart from a much larger clone, this may be a read error. Other nucleotide sequences in the sample specify the same CDR3. The chain has TRBV7-3 and TRBJ2-5; possible D gene TRBD2, 7 bases. There are 13 residues in the CDR3. Germline values: CDR1 SGHTA, CDR2 FQGTGA. V was pared by 5 bases and J by 3 bases, with 10 bases between. CDR3 region: CASSLGGEETQYF. CDR3 nucleotides: TGTGCCAGCAGCCTAGGGGGGGAAGAGACCCAGTACTTC.

This chain uses TRBV28 with TRBJ1-2, with 8 bases that match TRBD1. After removal of 2 bases from V and 4 bases from J, the junction contained 6 bases not matched to a gene. This CDR3 has 15 residues. Germline V gene lookup returns CDR1 MDHEN and CDR2 SYDVKM. As DNA, the CDR3 is TGTGCCAGCAGTTTAAGGGACAGGTATTCCTATGGCTACACCTTC. As protein: CASSLRDRYSYGYTF.

The chain links TRBV7-9 to TRBJ2-1, with D uncertain. Germline values: CDR1 SEHNR, CDR2 FQNEAQ (reference sequence). The CDR3 is 13 residues long. V was pared by 4 bases and J by 6 bases, with 10 bases between. The CDR3 protein is CASSSIRSNEQFF. The DNA of the CDR3 is TGTGCCAGCAGCTCGATCCGTAGCAATGAGCAGTTCTTC.

This chain links TRBV19 with TRBJ2-7; D is uncertain. Germline CDR1 is LNHDA and CDR2 is SQIVND (reference sequence). The CDR3 covers 11 residues. Deletions cut 1 base from V and 5 bases from J, with 3 bases between. The CDR3 reads CASSIADEQYF. In DNA form, the CDR3 reads TGTGCCAGTAGTATAGCCGACGAGCAGTACTTC.

The chain is built from TRBV7-2 and TRBJ1-2, with D possibly being TRBD1 (6 bases). There are 14 residues in the CDR3. V was cut by 5 bases and J by 3 bases, with 13 bases left in between. Looked up from germline, CDR1 is SGHTA and CDR2 is FQGNSA. CDR3 protein: CASSPDRLDYGYTF. The CDR3 DNA reads TGTGCCAGCAGCCCAGACAGGCTTGACTATGGCTACACCTTC.

The chain recombines TRBV7-2 with TRBJ2-7; 14 nucleotides agree with TRBD2. Trimming at V came to 5 bases and at J to 7 bases, leaving 10 bases not matched to a gene. Germline V gives CDR1 SGHTA, CDR2 FQGNSA. The CDR3 length is 16 residues. Here the CDR3 reads CASSRTGTSGGGEQYF. DNA of the CDR3: TGTGCCAGCAGCAGAACCGGGACTAGCGGGGGTGGGGAGCAGTACTTC.

To note about this clone: The germline gene is not matched at one end of the junction; a read error may be the cause. V and J are TRBV7-9 and TRBJ2-7, with D tentatively TRBD2 (5 bases). The CDR3 has 12 amino acids. Looked up from germline, CDR1 is SEHNR and CDR2 is FQNEAQ (reference sequence). This CDR3 reads CTSSFGLGEQYF. The CDR3 DNA is TGTACCAGCAGCTTTGGACTGGGGGAGCAGTACTTC.

The chain uses TRBV5-1 and TRBJ2-1; 8 bases are shared with TRBD1. The germline V gene encodes CDR1 SGHRS and CDR2 YFSETQ. The CDR3 has 15 residues. J lost 8 bases, V lost 0 bases, and 7 bases had no gene match. CDR3 amino acids: CASSLVGRGLDEQFF. In DNA form, the CDR3 reads TGCGCCAGCAGCTTGGTCGGCAGGGGGCTGGATGAGCAGTTCTTC.

This chain joins TRBV28 and TRBJ1-2; 7 bases match TRBD1. Per germline, CDR1 MDHEN and CDR2 SYDVKM. J gave up 8 bases and V 3 bases, and 12 bases lay outside the gene matches. The CDR3 runs to 15 residues. The CDR3 sequence: CASSFRDRVLGGYTF. In DNA form, the CDR3 reads TGTGCCAGCAGTTTCAGAGACAGGGTGTTAGGAGGCTACACCTTC.

This clone appeared a single time. The J gene is TRBJ1-3, the V gene TRBV5-1, with D unresolved. Germline CDR1 reads SGHRS; CDR2 reads YFSETQ. The CDR3 loop spans 15 amino acids. The V and J ends lost 0 bases and 0 bases respectively, with 7 bases between them. The CDR3 loop is CASSLGLSSGNTIYF. The CDR3 DNA sequence: TGCGCCAGCAGCTTGGGACTGTCCTCTGGAAACACCATATATTTT. Drawing the rest from reference TRBV5-1 and TRBJ1-3, the complete variable domain is KAGVTQTPRYLIKTRGQQVTLSCSPISGHRSVSWYQQTPGQGLQFLFEYFSETQRNKGNFPGRFSGRQFSNSRSEMNVSTLELGDSALYLCASSLGLSSGNTIYFGEGSWLTVV.

V is TRBV7-2 and J is TRBJ2-1; TRBD2 agrees at 10 bases. Trimming cost V 5 bases and J 7 bases; bases outside gene matches: 5. The germline V gene has CDR1 SGHTA and CDR2 FQGNSA. The CDR3 loop spans 14 amino acids. CDR3 residues: CASSPGLARNEQFF. The CDR3 nucleotides are TGTGCCAGCAGCCCGGGACTAGCGCGGAATGAGCAGTTCTTC.

This clone appeared a few times. This chain uses TRBV5-6 with TRBJ2-5, with TRBD2 matching over 11 bases. The trim removed 1 base at V and 1 base at J, leaving 12 bases unmatched. Germline CDR1 reads SGHDT; CDR2 reads YYEEEE. This CDR3 spans 19 amino acids. The CDR3 DNA sequence: TGTGCCAGCAGCTTGACCGTGGGGCTAGCGGGAGGTCTCCAAGAGACCCAGTACTTC. This gives the protein CASSLTVGLAGGLQETQYF.

This clone was counted at least ten times. This rearrangement joins TRBV27 to TRBJ2-2; 7 positions match TRBD1. CDR1 and CDR2 (germline): MNHEY, SMNVEV (reference sequence). Trimming took 5 bases from V and 5 from J; bases not matched to a gene: 11. The CDR3 loop spans 16 amino acids. CDR3 sequence reads: CASSLRDSYFTGELFF. The CDR3 DNA reads as TGTGCCAGCAGTCTACGGGACAGCTACTTTACCGGGGAGCTGTTTTTT.

This chain connects TRBV2 to TRBJ2-4, with D unclear. This CDR3 has 13 residues. V lost 10 bases and J lost 0, with 10 bases in between. Germline V CDR1 and CDR2: SNHLY, FYNNEI. The CDR3 is CATAKEAKNIQYF. DNA for the CDR3: TGTGCCACCGCGAAGGAAGCCAAAAACATTCAGTACTTC.

The J gene is TRBJ1-4, the V gene TRBV30; D gene ambiguous. CDR1 is GTSNPN, CDR2 SVGIG, per germline (reference sequence). CDR3 length equals 16 residues. V lost 0 bases and J lost 0, with 11 bases in between. The CDR3 DNA reads as TGTGCCTGGAGTGTAAGGTGGGGTCCAACTAATGAAAAACTGTTTTTT. This gives the protein CAWSVRWGPTNEKLFF.

The rearrangement uses TRBV29-1 and TRBJ2-1; D is possibly TRBD1 or TRBD2 (5 bases each). The CDR3 is made up of 14 amino acids. CDR1 and CDR2 (germline): SQVTM, ANQGSEA. Trimming pared 3 bases from V and 5 bases from J, leaving 14 bases between. CDR3 DNA sequence: TGCAGCGTTGACGGGACGCCAGCGGACAATGAGCAGTTCTTC. Protein product: CSVDGTPADNEQFF.

As DNA, the CDR3 is TGTGCCAGCATTATGTTTTCTTCGGGACAGTTGGACTATAGCAATCAGCCCCAGCATTTT. Amino acid sequence: CASIMFSSGQLDYSNQPQHF. V and J are TRBV21-1 and TRBJ1-5; the table gives TRBD1 as D, unverified against the DNA. TRBV21-1 is designated a pseudogene. The length of the CDR3 is 20 residues.

Of note for this clone: At one of its ends the junction is not consistent with the germline gene, which may arise from a read error. The V call is TRBV7-2, the J call TRBJ2-7, with unresolved D. The CDR3 contains 11 residues. The germline CDR1 and CDR2 sequences are SGHTA and FQGNSA. The CDR3 DNA sequence: TGTGCCAGCAGCCTAAACTACGAGCGGTACTTC. This gives the protein CASSLNYERYF.

V and J are TRBV5-1 and TRBJ2-5, with D uncertain. V was pared by 2 bases and J by 5 bases, with 13 bases between. Looked up from germline, CDR1 is SGHRS and CDR2 is YFSETQ. The CDR3 totals 14 residues. CDR3 region: CASSFGQDRETQYF. CDR3 coding DNA: TGCGCCAGCAGCTTTGGCCAGGACCGCGAGACCCAGTACTTC.

The chain carries TRBV2 and TRBJ2-2; D not certain. The CDR3 is made up of 14 amino acids. Deletions cut 5 bases from V and 1 base from J, with 8 bases between. Looked up from germline, CDR1 is SNHLY and CDR2 is FYNNEI. The CDR3 protein is CASSYTENTGELFF. The CDR3 DNA reads as TGTGCCAGCAGTTATACAGAGAACACCGGGGAGCTGTTTTTT.

The rearrangement links TRBV28 to TRBJ2-7; 8 positions match TRBD1. CDR3 length: 13 amino acids. After removal of 6 bases from V and 2 bases from J, the junction contained 3 bases not matched to a gene. Germline CDR1 and CDR2: MDHEN and SYDVKM. For the CDR3, the DNA is TGTGCCAGCAGCACAGGGGGGACCTACGAGCAGTACTTC. Its protein is CASSTGGTYEQYF.

This clone was seen a single time. V gene TRBV6-5 combines with J gene TRBJ1-3; D is unclear. Germline V CDR1 and CDR2: MNHEY, SVGAGI. The germline V and J ends were trimmed by 6 bases and 1 base, with 13 bases remaining between them. The CDR3 has 15 residues. The CDR3 loop reads CASSDGPLSGNTIYF. CDR3 nucleotide sequence: TGTGCCAGCAGCGACGGGCCTTTGTCTGGAAACACCATATATTTT.

On this clone itself: Possible read error: a much larger clone is one base away. The chain recombines TRBV5-4 with TRBJ2-5, with 8 bases matching TRBD1. CDR1 SGHNT and CDR2 YYREEE come from the germline V gene (reference sequence). This CDR3 contains 15 residues. The CDR3 region has the DNA TGTGCCAGCAGCTCGCAGTCAGGGGGCACGGAGACCCGGTACTTC. Translated, it gives CASSSQSGGTETRYF.

The J gene is TRBJ1-5, the V gene TRBV2; a weak D match, TRBD1 (6 bases). The V gene lost 6 bases and the J gene lost 2 bases, with 8 bases spanning the gap. The V gene's germline CDR1 is SNHLY and CDR2 FYNNEI. This CDR3 comprises 13 residues. The CDR3 loop reads CASRAGGNQPQHF. The DNA of the CDR3 is TGTGCCAGCAGAGCAGGGGGCAATCAGCCCCAGCATTTT.

The chain employs TRBV5-1 and TRBJ2-1, with D hard to call. This CDR3 is 16 amino acids long. CDR1 and CDR2 (germline): SGHRS, YFSETQ. Trimming took 3 bases from V and 8 from J, leaving 21 bases between them. CDR3 amino acids: CASSSKTTLGLDEQFF. CDR3 nucleotide sequence: TGCGCCAGCAGCTCGAAGACGACCCTCGGCCTCGATGAGCAGTTCTTC.

The rearrangement uses TRBV9 and TRBJ1-4; D perhaps matches TRBD1 (5 bases). From germline, CDR1 is SGDLS and CDR2 YYNGEE. Trimming removed 0 bases from V and 3 bases from J, with 9 bases in between. The CDR3 contains 15 residues. The DNA of the CDR3 is TGTGCCAGCAGCGTAGCGGCAGGGCCTAATGAAAAACTGTTTTTT. This codes for CASSVAAGPNEKLFF.